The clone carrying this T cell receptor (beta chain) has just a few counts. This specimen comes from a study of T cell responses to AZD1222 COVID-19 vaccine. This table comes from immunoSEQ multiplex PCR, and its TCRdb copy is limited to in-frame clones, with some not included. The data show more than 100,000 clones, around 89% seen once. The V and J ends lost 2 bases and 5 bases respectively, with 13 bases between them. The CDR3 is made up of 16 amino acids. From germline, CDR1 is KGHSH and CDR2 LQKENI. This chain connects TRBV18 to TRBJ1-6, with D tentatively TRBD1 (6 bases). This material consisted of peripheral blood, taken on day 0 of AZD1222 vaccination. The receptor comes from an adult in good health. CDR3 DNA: TGTGCCAGCTCACCAGATCGGGGGCTAGATAATTCACCCCTCCACTTT. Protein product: CASSPDRGLDNSPLHF.